This T cell receptor beta chain was recovered during a study of CD4+ T cells in melanoma. Study results and caveats: Diverse differentiation states were reported for melanoma neoantigen-specific CD4+ T cells. CD8+ T cell, macrophage and B cell function reportedly correlated with neoantigen-specific CD4+ T cells.

As to this clone: Antigen specificity is unknown.

The germline V gene encodes CDR1 SGHVS and CDR2 FQNEAQ. Germline trimming cut 10 bases from V and 1 base from J; bases unmatched to any gene: 11. The CDR3 loop spans 17 amino acids. The method was immunoSEQ multiplex PCR; TCRdb's version includes in-frame clones alone and lacks a portion of them. The data hold some 10,000 clones, with 65% to 70% observed a single time. This sequence originates from a human donor with melanoma. This chain uses TRBV7-8 with TRBJ2-6; 9 bases are shared with TRBD1. Material for sequencing was cells from a culture (not recorded whether cultured in vitro). The CDR3 nucleotides are TGTGCCACCAAGAAGGGACAGGGCTCTTCTGGGGCCAACGTCCTGACTTTC. This encodes CATKKGQGSSGANVLTF.